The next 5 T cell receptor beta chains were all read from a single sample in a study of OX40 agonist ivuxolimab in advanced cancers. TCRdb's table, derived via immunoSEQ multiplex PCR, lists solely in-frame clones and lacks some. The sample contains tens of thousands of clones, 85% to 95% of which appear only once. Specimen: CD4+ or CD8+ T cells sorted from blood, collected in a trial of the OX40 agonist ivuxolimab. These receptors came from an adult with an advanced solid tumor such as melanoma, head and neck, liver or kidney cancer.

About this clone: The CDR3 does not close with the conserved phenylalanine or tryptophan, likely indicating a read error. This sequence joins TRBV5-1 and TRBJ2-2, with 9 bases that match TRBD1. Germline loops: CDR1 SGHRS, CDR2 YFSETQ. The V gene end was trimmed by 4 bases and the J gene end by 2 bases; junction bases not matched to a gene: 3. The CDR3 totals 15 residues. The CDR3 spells CASSTGQGNTGELFY. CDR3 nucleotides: TGCGCCAGCAGCACGGGACAGGGTAACACCGGGGAGCTGTTTTAT.

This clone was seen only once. CDR3 residues: CASSPGARYEQYF. In DNA form, the CDR3 reads TGTGCCAGTAGTCCGGGGGCCCGGTACGAGCAGTACTTC. The genes are TRBV19 and TRBJ2-7; D could derive from TRBD1 or TRBD2 (6 bases each). The V and J ends lost 5 bases and 4 bases respectively, with 12 bases between them. Looked up from germline, CDR1 is LNHDA and CDR2 is SQIVND (reference sequence). This CDR3 region has 13 residues.

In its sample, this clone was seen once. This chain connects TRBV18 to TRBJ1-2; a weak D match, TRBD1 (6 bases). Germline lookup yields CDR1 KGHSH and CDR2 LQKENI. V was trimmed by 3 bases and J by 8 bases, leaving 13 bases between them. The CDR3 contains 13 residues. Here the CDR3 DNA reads TGTGCCAGCTCACCGGAACAGGGCCAGGGCTACACCTTC. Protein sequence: CASSPEQGQGYTF.

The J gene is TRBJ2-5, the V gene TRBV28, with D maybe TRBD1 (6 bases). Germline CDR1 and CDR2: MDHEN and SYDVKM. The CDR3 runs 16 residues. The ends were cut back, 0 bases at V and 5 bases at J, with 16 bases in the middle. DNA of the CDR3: TGTGCCAGCAGTTTATGGGGCAGGGGAGATTCGGAGACCCAGTACTTC. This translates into CASSLWGRGDSETQYF.

The CDR3 nucleotides read TGTGCCTGGAGTCAGGGATGGGAGCTGTTTTTT. Its protein is CAWSQGWELFF. The chain couples TRBV30 to TRBJ2-2, with D maybe TRBD1 (5 bases). With 2 bases removed from V and 9 bases from J, the gap between germline ends came to 7 bases. There are 11 residues in the CDR3. Per germline, CDR1 GTSNPN and CDR2 SVGIG (reference sequence). Full variable domain (remainder filled in from reference TRBV30 and TRBJ2-2): SQTIHQWPATLVQPVGSPLSLECTVEGTSNPNLYWYRQAAGRGLQLLFYSVGIGQISSEVPQNLSASRPQDRQFILSSKKLLLSDSGFYLCAWSQGWELFFGEGSRLTVL.